One sample yielded the 30 T cell receptor beta chains listed below, sequenced in a study of T cell responses to AZD1222 COVID-19 vaccine. Libraries were prepared by immunoSEQ multiplex PCR; TCRdb keeps only in-frame clonotypes and omits some of them. The data contain about 78,000 clones, 88% of them singletons. The sample consisted of peripheral blood, taken on day 0 of MenACWY control vaccination. These receptors all stem from an adult in good health.

This clone was observed a few times. The chain links TRBV18 to TRBJ1-4; 10 bases match TRBD1. Germline CDR1 and CDR2: KGHSH and LQKENI. The trim removed 6 bases at V and 6 bases at J, leaving 7 bases unmatched. The CDR3 runs 15 residues. CDR3 sequence (DNA): TGTGCCAGCTCCCGCGGACAGGGGGGCGATGAAAAACTGTTTTTT. Translated, it gives CASSRGQGGDEKLFF.

The chain joins TRBV7-2 to TRBJ2-3; 8 bases agree with TRBD1. CDR1 is SGHTA and CDR2 is FQGNSA in the germline V gene. The CDR3 consists of 15 residues. With 6 bases clipped from V and 3 bases from J, the junction kept 8 bases outside the gene matches. In DNA form, the CDR3 reads TGTGCCAGCAGGCCCCAGGGGGCAGTTACAGATACGCAGTATTTT. Its translation is CASRPQGAVTDTQYF. Supplemented by reference TRBV7-2 and TRBJ2-3, the full variable domain reads GAGVSQSPSNKVTEKGKDVELRCDPISGHTALYWYRQSLGQGLEFLIYFQGNSAPDKSGLPSDRFSAERTGGSVSTLTIQRTQQEDSAVYLCASRPQGAVTDTQYFGPGTRLTVL.

The gene calls are TRBV9 and TRBJ1-6; TRBD1 might be the D (5 bases). The V end lost 2 bases, the J end lost 7 bases, and 7 bases lay between the germline ends. Germline lookup yields CDR1 SGDLS and CDR2 YYNGEE. This CDR3 spans 13 amino acids. This CDR3 reads CASSVRENSPLHF. CDR3 sequence (DNA): TGTGCCAGCAGCGTCAGGGAGAATTCACCCCTCCACTTT.

The rearrangement joins TRBV14 to TRBJ1-2, with D uncertain. Germline assignment: CDR1 SGHDN and CDR2 FVKESK. The length of the CDR3 is 15 residues. V was pared by 5 bases and J by 4 bases, with 17 bases between. CDR3 DNA: TGTGCCAGCAGCTACGGGCCGCGGACGAGCTATGGCTACACCTTC. As protein: CASSYGPRTSYGYTF.

The chain couples TRBV5-1 to TRBJ2-3, with D possibly TRBD1 on 6 matching bases. The germline V and J ends were trimmed by 5 bases and 0 bases, with 10 bases remaining between them. Germline loops: CDR1 SGHRS, CDR2 YFSETQ. The CDR3 loop spans 14 amino acids. CDR3 sequence reads: CASRPGASTDTQYF. The CDR3 region has the DNA TGCGCCAGCAGGCCAGGGGCCAGCACAGATACGCAGTATTTT.

A single count supports this clone. The V and J genes are TRBV4-2 and TRBJ2-7; possibly TRBD1 for D (5 bases). The CDR3 has 16 amino acids. Per the germline V gene, CDR1 is LGHNA and CDR2 is YNFKEQ. V lost 1 base, J lost 3 bases, and 16 bases lay in between. This chain's CDR3 is CASSQGGRGTFYEQYF. The CDR3 DNA reads TGTGCCAGCAGCCAAGGAGGAAGGGGAACGTTCTACGAGCAGTACTTC.

V usage is TRBV5-1 and J usage is TRBJ2-5, with D perhaps matching TRBD1 (5 bases). The CDR3 contains 13 residues. V lost 1 base and J lost 3, with 7 bases in between. The germline CDR1 and CDR2 sequences are SGHRS and YFSETQ. CDR3 nucleotide sequence: TGCGCCAGCAGCTTGATGACAGAAGAGACCCAGTACTTC. This gives the protein CASSLMTEETQYF.

This clone has just a few counts. The rearrangement joins TRBV15 to TRBJ1-5; D uncertain. Germline V gives CDR1 LNHNV, CDR2 YYDKDF (reference sequence). Deletions cut 1 base from V and 6 bases from J, with 7 bases between. The CDR3 extends over 13 amino acids. CDR3 bases: TGTGCCACCAGCAGAGGGGCAGCTCAGCCCCAGCATTTT. It translates to CATSRGAAQPQHF. Full variable domain (missing parts from reference TRBV15 and TRBJ1-5): DAMVIQNPRYQVTQFGKPVTLSCSQTLNHNVMYWYQQKSSQAPKLLFHYYDKDFNNEADTPDNFQSRRPNTSFCFLDIRSPGLGDTAMYLCATSRGAAQPQHFGDGTRLSIL.

This chain connects TRBV24-1 to TRBJ2-1; possible D gene TRBD1, 6 bases. The CDR3 sequence is 15 residues long. Germline CDR1 and CDR2: KGHDR and SFDVKD. V lost 4 bases, J lost 7 bases, and 16 bases lay in between. CDR3 nucleotide sequence: TGTGCCACCAGTGACCCCCTACAGGGTTGGAATGAGCAGTTCTTC. This translates into CATSDPLQGWNEQFF.

The rearrangement links TRBV6-5 to TRBJ1-5; a weak D match, TRBD1 (5 bases). This CDR3 contains 15 residues. The germline V and J ends were trimmed by 6 bases and 0 bases, with 12 bases remaining between them. Per germline, CDR1 MNHEY and CDR2 SVGAGI. As DNA, the CDR3 is TGTGCCAGCAGGGACGGACATTTTAGCAATCAGCCCCAGCATTTT. Protein: CASRDGHFSNQPQHF.

This rearrangement joins TRBV6-2 or TRBV6-3 to TRBJ1-1; TRBD1 matches at 7 bases. This CDR3 is 15 amino acids long. V trimming: 0 bases; J trimming: 7 bases; junction bases outside the gene matches: 8. The germline CDR1 and CDR2 sequences are MNHEY and SVGEGT. This CDR3 reads CASSYSTGFGGEAFF. CDR3 nucleotides: TGTGCCAGCAGTTACTCGACAGGGTTCGGGGGTGAAGCTTTCTTT.

The chain employs TRBV25-1 and TRBJ2-7; 8 nucleotides align to TRBD2. The CDR3 runs 15 residues. CDR1 is MGHDK, CDR2 SYGVNS, per germline. The junction had 6 bases not matched to a gene; V was cut back by 3 bases and J by 2 bases. The chain's CDR3 is CASSDGRVLTYEQYF. CDR3 bases: TGTGCCAGCAGTGACGGGAGGGTCCTAACCTACGAGCAGTACTTC.

This rearrangement joins TRBV11-3 to TRBJ1-6, with a weak D call TRBD1 (5 bases). Germline V lookup: CDR1 SGHNT, CDR2 YENEEA. V was shortened by 6 bases and J by 2 bases, with 11 bases between the two germline ends. This CDR3 is 15 amino acids long. The CDR3: CASRAAGAYNSPLHF. The CDR3 coding sequence is TGTGCCAGCAGAGCCGCGGGGGCCTATAATTCACCCCTCCACTTT.

J is TRBJ2-5 and V is TRBV3-1 (or the pseudogene TRBV3-2), with D unclear. The CDR3 is 15 amino acids. The germline V gene has CDR1 LGHDT and CDR2 YNNKEL (reference sequence). The germline V and J ends were trimmed by 1 base and 4 bases, with 13 bases remaining between them. In nucleotides, the CDR3 is TGTGCCAGCAGCCAAGGATACCCCCCCACAGAGACCCAGTACTTC. Translating it yields CASSQGYPPTETQYF.

This sequence joins TRBV5-6 and TRBJ1-1; D not resolved. The CDR3 spans 12 residues. With 1 base removed from V and 6 bases from J, the gap between germline ends came to 7 bases. Germline CDR1 and CDR2: SGHDT and YYEEEE. The CDR3 nucleotides are TGTGCCAGCAGCTTGTGGGTCGCTGAAGCTTTCTTT. Amino acid sequence: CASSLWVAEAFF.

The J gene is TRBJ2-1, the V gene TRBV5-1; TRBD1 agrees at 7 bases. The CDR3 sequence is 15 residues long. Germline trimming cut 4 bases from V and 5 bases from J; bases unmatched to any gene: 9. Germline CDR1 SGHRS, CDR2 YFSETQ. The CDR3 sequence is CASSRTGTANNEQFF. The CDR3 bases are TGCGCCAGCAGCCGAACCGGGACAGCTAACAATGAGCAGTTCTTC.

This CDR3 is CASSLADSFSGNTIYF. As DNA, the CDR3 is TGTGCCAGCAGCTTAGCCGACAGTTTCTCTGGAAACACCATATATTTT. V gene TRBV7-6 combines with J gene TRBJ1-3; TRBD1 might be the D (5 bases). The CDR3 covers 16 residues. Per germline, CDR1 SGHVS and CDR2 FNYEAQ. Trimming left V 0 bases short and J 0 bases short, with 9 bases between. Using reference TRBV7-6 and TRBJ1-3 for the parts outside the CDR3, the full variable domain is GAGVSQSPRYKVTKRGQDVALRCDPISGHVSLYWYRQALGQGPEFLTYFNYEAQQDKSGLPNDRFSAERPEGSISTLTIQRTEQRDSAMYRCASSLADSFSGNTIYFGEGSWLTVV.

The chain combines TRBV6-2 or TRBV6-3 with TRBJ1-1; unclear D gene. The V gene lost 6 bases and the J gene lost 4 bases, with 15 bases spanning the gap. This CDR3 comprises 14 residues. Germline V gene data show CDR1 as MNHEY and CDR2 as SVGEGT. The CDR3 nucleotides are TGTGCCAGCAGCTCCTCTGGGTTTAGCACTGAAGCTTTCTTT. It translates to CASSSSGFSTEAFF.

The chain links TRBV5-6 to TRBJ1-5; a weak D match, TRBD1 (6 bases). Trimming stripped 3 bases from V and 0 bases from J, with 13 bases between. This CDR3 is 16 amino acids long. Germline V CDR1 and CDR2: SGHDT, YYEEEE. This chain's CDR3 is CASSSRQAYSNQPQHF. The DNA of the CDR3 is TGTGCCAGCAGCTCACGACAGGCCTATAGCAATCAGCCCCAGCATTTT.

The J gene is TRBJ1-4, the V gene TRBV28, with TRBD1 as a possible D gene (6 bases). Germline values: CDR1 MDHEN, CDR2 SYDVKM. Trimming removed 5 bases at V and 5 bases at J, with 15 bases between. This CDR3 is built from 15 residues. Here the CDR3 DNA reads TGTGCCAGCAGTCCCAGGGGTGAAATCAATGAAAAACTGTTTTTT. This translates into CASSPRGEINEKLFF.

The gene calls are TRBV18 and TRBJ1-2, with D hard to call. The CDR3 runs 12 residues. Trimming cost V 4 bases and J 4 bases, with 7 bases left between them. Germline lookup yields CDR1 KGHSH and CDR2 LQKENI. CDR3 residues: CASSRGSYGYTF. CDR3 DNA sequence: TGTGCCAGCTCACGAGGTAGCTATGGCTACACCTTC.

V gene TRBV27 combines with J gene TRBJ1-4; 7 nucleotides align to TRBD1. The CDR3 is 20 residues long. The V gene's germline CDR1 is MNHEY and CDR2 SMNVEV (reference sequence). V trimming: 6 bases; J trimming: 1 base; junction bases outside the gene matches: 20. CDR3 sequence (DNA): TGTGCCAGCAGCCGTTATATAGGGGGCGCGGAGGGTGGAACTAATGAAAAACTGTTTTTT. This codes for CASSRYIGGAEGGTNEKLFF.

The rearrangement links TRBV6-5 to TRBJ1-1; 9 bases are a match to TRBD1. Looked up from germline, CDR1 is MNHEY and CDR2 is SVGAGI. CDR3 size: 11 residues. V lost 11 bases to trimming and J lost 4 bases; unmatched junction nucleotides: 2. The CDR3 sequence: CAGQGPTEAFF. In nucleotides, the CDR3 is TGTGCCGGACAGGGGCCCACTGAAGCTTTCTTT.

This clone appeared a few times. CDR3 amino acids: CASSPGGNTEAFF. In nucleotides, the CDR3 is TGTGCCAGCAGCCCGGGGGGGAACACTGAAGCTTTCTTT. The J gene is TRBJ1-1, the V gene TRBV4-2; D perhaps matches TRBD1 (5 bases). The germline gives CDR1 LGHNA, CDR2 YNFKEQ. The CDR3 contains 13 residues. V was shortened by 4 bases and J by 1 base, with 7 bases between the two germline ends.

The chain recombines TRBV11-3 with TRBJ2-7, with 7 bases that match TRBD1. Germline V CDR1 and CDR2: SGHNT, YENEEA. Trimming cost V 3 bases and J 4 bases; bases outside gene matches: 6. The CDR3 has 14 amino acids. The CDR3 loop is CASSFGQGVYEQYF. CDR3 in DNA: TGTGCCAGCAGCTTTGGTCAGGGGGTTTACGAGCAGTACTTC.

The sample holds one count of this clone. The V and J genes are TRBV25-1 and TRBJ1-1, with unresolved D. Germline CDR1 MGHDK, CDR2 SYGVNS. V was shortened by 3 bases and J by 6 bases, with 11 bases between the two germline ends. The length of the CDR3 is 13 residues. The CDR3 sequence is CASSDPGWAEAFF. The CDR3 DNA reads TGTGCCAGCAGTGATCCAGGATGGGCTGAAGCTTTCTTT. Based on the CDR3 plus reference TRBV25-1 and TRBJ1-1, the full variable domain is EADIYQTPRYLVIGTGKKITLECSQTMGHDKMYWYQQDPGMELHLIHYSYGVNSTEKGDLSSESTVSRIRTEHFPLTLESARPSHTSQYLCASSDPGWAEAFFGQGTRLTVV.

This clone was seen more than once but under ten times. This chain joins TRBV4-3 and TRBJ1-2; tentatively, D is TRBD1 (5 bases). CDR3 length equals 15 residues. Germline-derived CDR1 and CDR2 are LGHNA and YSLEER. V was shortened by 0 bases and J by 4 bases, with 12 bases between the two germline ends. CDR3 sequence reads: CASSQERGAGYGYTF. In DNA, the CDR3 is TGCGCCAGCAGCCAAGAACGGGGCGCAGGCTATGGCTACACCTTC.

The sample holds one count of this clone. The genes are TRBV11-2 and TRBJ2-1; TRBD1 is a possible D gene (6 bases). CDR3 length: 14 amino acids. V lost 5 bases and J lost 4, with 12 bases in between. Germline V gene lookup returns CDR1 SGHAT and CDR2 FQNNGV. CDR3: CASSRQVLYNEQFF. The CDR3 DNA follows: TGTGCCAGCAGCCGACAGGTCTTATACAATGAGCAGTTCTTC.

The gene calls are TRBV28 and TRBJ1-5; D not certain. CDR3 length: 14 residues. Germline V gene data show CDR1 as MDHEN and CDR2 as SYDVKM. The V end lost 7 bases, the J end lost 0 bases, and 10 bases lay between the germline ends. CDR3 loop: CASTPWGSNQPQHF. The DNA of the CDR3 is TGTGCCAGCACACCGTGGGGTAGCAATCAGCCCCAGCATTTT.

The rearrangement uses TRBV3-1 (or the pseudogene TRBV3-2) and TRBJ2-5; 7 nucleotides match TRBD1. Germline CDR1 LGHDT, CDR2 YNNKEL (reference sequence). This CDR3 has 15 residues. V trimming: 5 bases; J trimming: 5 bases; junction bases outside the gene matches: 11. CDR3 sequence reads: CASSTGTAVVETQYF. DNA of the CDR3: TGTGCCAGCAGCACCGGGACAGCGGTCGTGGAGACCCAGTACTTC.